A selection of T cell receptor beta chains follows, all from one sample in a study of T cell changes during pregnancy in multiple sclerosis. Clones were read by immunoSEQ multiplex PCR, and TCRdb kept only the in-frame ones, dropping some. Of 40,000 to 45,000 clones in the sample, 88% were seen once. Here the sequenced sample was CD8+ T cells from peripheral blood mononuclear cells, taken after pregnancy. These receptors were collected from a female donor in good health, enrolled as a control in a pregnancy study. The CDR3 runs from the conserved cysteine through the conserved F or W. D genes are given only for firm matches. The size field is filled for only some rows; it gives once, few, many or a size class.

v_call	d_call	clone_size	j_call	cdr3_nt	cdr3_aa
TRBV7-9	-	-	TRBJ2-7	TGTGCCAGCAGCTTATTCGGCGAGCAGTACTTC	CASSLFGEQYF
TRBV7-9	TRBD1	-	TRBJ2-7	TGTGCCAGCAGCCTGGGACAGGGTGTTTCCTACGAGCAGTACTTC	CASSLGQGVSYEQYF
TRBV6-6	TRBD1	-	TRBJ1-6	TGTGCCAGCAGACCGGGACAGAATAATTCACCCCTCCACTTT	CASRPGQNNSPLHF
TRBV21-1	-	-	TRBJ1-1	TGTGCCAGCAGCTCTGGGGGGTGTCCTTCCAACACTGAAGCTTTCTTT	CASSSGGCPSNTEAFF
TRBV7-8	-	-	TRBJ1-3	TGTGCCAGCAGCCCCTCGGGGAACTCTGGAAACACCATATATTTT	CASSPSGNSGNTIYF
TRBV19	-	-	TRBJ2-1	TGTGCCACCCGGTTAGGAGGTGAGCAGTTCTTC	CATRLGGEQFF
TRBV30	TRBD1	-	TRBJ1-2	TGTGCCGGGCTAGGACAGGAATATGGCTACACCTTC	CAGLGQEYGYTF
TRBV7-9	-	-	TRBJ2-3	TGTGCCAGCAACCGACCGGGATCAACGGGGGATACGCAGTATTTT	CASNRPGSTGDTQYF
TRBV27	TRBD2	once	TRBJ2-3	TGTGCCAGCAGTTTGTATAGCGGGGATACGCAGTATTTT	CASSLYSGDTQYF
TRBV28	-	-	TRBJ2-4	TGTGCCAGCAGCGGGGAGGAGGGAACCAACCTGGTCAAAAACATTCAGTACTTC	CASSGEEGTNLVKNIQYF
TRBV18	-	-	TRBJ1-4	TGTGCCAGCTCACCACGCCAGAAAAATGAAAAACTGTTTTTT	CASSPRQKNEKLFF
TRBV4-3	-	-	TRBJ1-1	TGCGCCAGCAGCCAAGATTCCTGGGGCAGGGAAGACCACACTGAAGCTTTCTTT	CASSQDSWGREDHTEAFF
TRBV10-2	-	-	TRBJ2-7	TGCGCCAAATCCAGGGTCTCTCACTCCTACGAGCAGTACTTC	CAKSRVSHSYEQYF
TRBV6-5	TRBD1	once	TRBJ1-5	TGTGCCAGTAAAAATGACAGGGGCGATCAGCCCCAGCATTTT	CASKNDRGDQPQHF
TRBV7-9	-	-	TRBJ1-6	TGTGCCAGCACCCCCCCAGAGGGCCTCCTTAATTCACCCCTCCACTTT	CASTPPEGLLNSPLHF
TRBV5-5	TRBD1	-	TRBJ1-2	TGTGCCAGCAGCTCGGACAGGGACGGCTACACCTTC	CASSSDRDGYTF
TRBV28	-	-	TRBJ2-7	TGTGCCAGCAGTTTAAGGGGGTCCTACGAGCAGTACTTC	CASSLRGSYEQYF
TRBV15	-	medium-sized	TRBJ1-2	TGTGCCACCAGGGCCGGCGGGGACCCCTATGGCTACACCTTC	CATRAGGDPYGYTF
TRBV10-3	TRBD1	-	TRBJ1-1	TGTGCCATCACAGGGGGCGGGAACACTGAAGCTTTCTTT	CAITGGGNTEAFF